This T cell receptor (beta chain) is from a study of T cells in localized non-small cell lung cancer. Assay used: immunoSEQ multiplex PCR; TCRdb lists only in-frame clones, some missing. The data show under 50,000 clones, 70% to 90% seen once. As regards this clone: The antigen is unknown.

The CDR3 contains 14 residues. V was cut by 6 bases and J by 1 base, with 13 bases left in between. CDR1 is MNHNS and CDR2 is SASEGT in the germline V gene. Study observations and caveats: A median of approximately 57 clones ranked among the top 100 in tumor appeared in adjacent lung. Among the tissues sampled, uninvolved adjacent lung had the highest T cell clonality, above tumor.

J is TRBJ2-7 and V is TRBV6-1, with D possibly matching TRBD2 (6 bases). This TCR was recovered from a man aged 35-69 years with stage II lung adenocarcinoma. Sequencing was performed on PBMCs, taken before any cancer treatment. The CDR3, as DNA: TGTGCCAGCAGATTGCGGGACGCATCCTACGAGCAGTACTTC. Translating it yields CASRLRDASYEQYF.